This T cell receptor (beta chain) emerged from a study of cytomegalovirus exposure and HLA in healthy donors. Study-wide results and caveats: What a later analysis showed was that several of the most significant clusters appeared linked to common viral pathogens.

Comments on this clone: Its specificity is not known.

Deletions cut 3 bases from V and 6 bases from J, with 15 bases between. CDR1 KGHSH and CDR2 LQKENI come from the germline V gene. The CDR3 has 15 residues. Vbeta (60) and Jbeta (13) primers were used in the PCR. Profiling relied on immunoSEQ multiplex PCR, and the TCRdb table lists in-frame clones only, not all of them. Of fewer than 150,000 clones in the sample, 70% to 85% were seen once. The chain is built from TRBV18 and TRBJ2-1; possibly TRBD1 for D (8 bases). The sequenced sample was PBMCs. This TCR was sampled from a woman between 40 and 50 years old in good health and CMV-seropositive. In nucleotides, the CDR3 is TGTGCCAGCTCACCTAAGGACAGGGAGGGCAATGAGCAGTTCTTC. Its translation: CASSPKDREGNEQFF.